This TCR beta chain is from a study of cytomegalovirus exposure and HLA in healthy donors. This clone was seen once. The missing conserved phenylalanine or tryptophan at the end of this CDR3 makes a read error likely. All the people who gave samples were healthy bone marrow donors. V lost 5 bases to trimming and J lost 0 bases, with 10 bases between them. Germline V gene sequence: CDR1 SNHLY, CDR2 FYNNEI. The CDR3 sequence is 14 residues long. Use of 60 Vbeta and 13 Jbeta primers characterized the PCR. TCRdb's table, derived via immunoSEQ multiplex PCR, lists solely in-frame clones and lacks some. The sample includes about 55,000 clones, around four fifths seen only once; the top ten take around 1.4%.

The sequencing sample was made of PBMCs. The receptor comes from a young man in good health and CMV-seronegative. The chain carries TRBV2 and TRBJ1-1, with D perhaps TRBD1 (6 bases). The CDR3 DNA reads TGTGCCAGCAGTTGGACAGTAGTGAACACTGAAGCTTTCGTT. This translates into CASSWTVVNTEAFV.